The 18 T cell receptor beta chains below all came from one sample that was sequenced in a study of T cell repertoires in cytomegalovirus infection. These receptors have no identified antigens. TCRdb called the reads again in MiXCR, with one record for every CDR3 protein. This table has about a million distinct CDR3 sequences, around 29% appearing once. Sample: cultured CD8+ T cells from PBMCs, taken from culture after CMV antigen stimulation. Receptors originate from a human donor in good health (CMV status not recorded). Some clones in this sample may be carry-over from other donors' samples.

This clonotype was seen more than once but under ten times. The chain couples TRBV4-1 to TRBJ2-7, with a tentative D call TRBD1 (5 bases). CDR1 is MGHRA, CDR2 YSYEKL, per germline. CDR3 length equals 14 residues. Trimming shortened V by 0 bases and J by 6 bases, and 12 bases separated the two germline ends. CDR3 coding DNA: TGCGCCAGCAGCCAAGAATGGCAGGGCAGCGAGCAGTACTTC. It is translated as CASSQEWQGSEQYF.

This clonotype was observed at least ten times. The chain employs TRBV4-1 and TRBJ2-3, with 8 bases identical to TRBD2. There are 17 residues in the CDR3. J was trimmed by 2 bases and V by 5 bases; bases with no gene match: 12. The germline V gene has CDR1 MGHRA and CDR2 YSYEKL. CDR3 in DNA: TGCGCCAGCAGCGCTCGCCAGCGGGGGACTTTCACAGATACGCAGTATTTT. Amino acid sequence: CASSARQRGTFTDTQYF.

The CDR3 protein is CASRAGTEIYEQYF. The CDR3 region has the DNA TGTGCCAGCAGGGCCGGGACAGAGATCTACGAGCAGTACTTC. The chain joins TRBV6-1 to TRBJ2-7, with 7 bases matching TRBD1. The trim removed 6 bases at V and 3 bases at J, leaving 8 bases unmatched. Germline V gene lookup returns CDR1 MNHNS and CDR2 SASEGT. This CDR3 region has 14 residues.

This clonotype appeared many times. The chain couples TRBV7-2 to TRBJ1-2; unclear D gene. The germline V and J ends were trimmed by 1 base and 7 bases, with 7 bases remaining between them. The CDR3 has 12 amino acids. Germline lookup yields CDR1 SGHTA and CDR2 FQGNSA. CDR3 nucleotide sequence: TGTGCCAGCAGCTTAGTTTATCGTGGCTACACCTTC. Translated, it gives CASSLVYRGYTF.

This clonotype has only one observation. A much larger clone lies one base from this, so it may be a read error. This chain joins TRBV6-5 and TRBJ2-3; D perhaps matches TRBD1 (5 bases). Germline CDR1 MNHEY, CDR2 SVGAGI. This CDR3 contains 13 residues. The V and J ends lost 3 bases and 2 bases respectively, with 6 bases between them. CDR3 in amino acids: CASSYGATDTQYF. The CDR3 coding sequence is TGTGCCAGCAGTTATGGGGCCACAGATACGCAGTATTTT.

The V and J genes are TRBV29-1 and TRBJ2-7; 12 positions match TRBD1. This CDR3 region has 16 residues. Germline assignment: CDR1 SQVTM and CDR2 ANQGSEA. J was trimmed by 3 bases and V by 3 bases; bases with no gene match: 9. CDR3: CSVESSGTGGFYEQYF. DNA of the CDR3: TGCAGCGTTGAGTCTTCCGGGACAGGGGGCTTCTACGAGCAGTACTTC.

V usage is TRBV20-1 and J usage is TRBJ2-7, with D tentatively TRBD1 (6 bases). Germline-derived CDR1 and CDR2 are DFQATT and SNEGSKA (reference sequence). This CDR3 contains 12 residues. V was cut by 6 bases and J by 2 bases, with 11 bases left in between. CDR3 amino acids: CSATDSPYEQYV. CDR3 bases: TGCAGTGCCACGGACAGTCCCTACGAGCAGTACGTC.

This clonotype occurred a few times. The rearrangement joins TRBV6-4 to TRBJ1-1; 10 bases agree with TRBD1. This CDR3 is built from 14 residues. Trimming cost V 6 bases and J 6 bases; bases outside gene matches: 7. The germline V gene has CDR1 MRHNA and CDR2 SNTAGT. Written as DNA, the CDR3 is TGTGCCAGCAGCCCCGGGACAGGGGTGGCTGAAGCTTTCTTT. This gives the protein CASSPGTGVAEAFF.

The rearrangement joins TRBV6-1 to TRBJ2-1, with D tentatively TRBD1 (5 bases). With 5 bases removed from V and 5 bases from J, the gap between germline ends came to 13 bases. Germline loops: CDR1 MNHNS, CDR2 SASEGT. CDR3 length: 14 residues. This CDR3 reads CASSPERGHNEQFF. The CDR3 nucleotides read TGTGCCAGCAGTCCAGAAAGGGGTCACAATGAGCAGTTCTTC.

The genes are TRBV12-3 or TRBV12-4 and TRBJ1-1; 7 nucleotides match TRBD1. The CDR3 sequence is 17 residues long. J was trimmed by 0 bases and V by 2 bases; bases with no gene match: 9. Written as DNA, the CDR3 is TGTGCCAGCAGTTTATTATGGGACAGTCTAATGAACACTGAAGCTTTCTTT. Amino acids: CASSLLWDSLMNTEAFF.

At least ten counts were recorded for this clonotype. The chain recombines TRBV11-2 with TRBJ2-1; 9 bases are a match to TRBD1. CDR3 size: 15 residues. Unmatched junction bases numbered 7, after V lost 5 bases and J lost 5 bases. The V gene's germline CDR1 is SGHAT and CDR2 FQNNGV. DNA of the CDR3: TGTGCCAGCAGCCCGCGGGACAGGGAAGACAATGAGCAGTTCTTC. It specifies CASSPRDREDNEQFF.

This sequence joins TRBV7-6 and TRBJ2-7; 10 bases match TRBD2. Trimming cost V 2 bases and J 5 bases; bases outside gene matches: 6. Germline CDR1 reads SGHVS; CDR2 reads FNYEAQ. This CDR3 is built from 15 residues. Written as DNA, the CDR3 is TGTGCCAGCAGCTTATTGGCTAGCGGGGGTGACGAGCAGTACTTC. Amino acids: CASSLLASGGDEQYF.

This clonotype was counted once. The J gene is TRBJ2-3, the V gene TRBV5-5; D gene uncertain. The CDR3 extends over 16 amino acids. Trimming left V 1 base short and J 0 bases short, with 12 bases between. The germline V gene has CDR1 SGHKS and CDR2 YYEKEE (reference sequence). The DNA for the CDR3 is TGTGCCAGCAGCTTGAAACCCCCTTCTAGCACAGATACGCAGTATTTT. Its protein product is CASSLKPPSSTDTQYF.

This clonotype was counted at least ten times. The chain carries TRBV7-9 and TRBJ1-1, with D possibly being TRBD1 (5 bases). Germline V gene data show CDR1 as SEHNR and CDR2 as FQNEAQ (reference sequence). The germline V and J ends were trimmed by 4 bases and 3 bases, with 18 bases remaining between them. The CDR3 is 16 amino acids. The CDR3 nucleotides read TGTGCCAGCAGCTCAGTCGAGAGGGAGGGGCACACTGAAGCTTTCTTT. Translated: CASSSVEREGHTEAFF. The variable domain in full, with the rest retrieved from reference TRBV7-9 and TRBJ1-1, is DTGVSQNPRHKITKRGQNVTFRCDPISEHNRLYWYRQTLGQGPEFLTYFQNEAQLEKSRLLSDRFSAERPKGSFSTLEIQRTEQGDSAMYLCASSSVEREGHTEAFFGQGTRLTVV.

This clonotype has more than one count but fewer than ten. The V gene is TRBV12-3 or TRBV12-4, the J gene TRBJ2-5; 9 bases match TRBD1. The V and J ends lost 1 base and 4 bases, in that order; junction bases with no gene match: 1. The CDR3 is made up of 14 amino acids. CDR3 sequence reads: CASSLEDRGETQYF. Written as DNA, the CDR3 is TGTGCCAGCAGTTTAGAGGACAGGGGAGAGACCCAGTACTTC.

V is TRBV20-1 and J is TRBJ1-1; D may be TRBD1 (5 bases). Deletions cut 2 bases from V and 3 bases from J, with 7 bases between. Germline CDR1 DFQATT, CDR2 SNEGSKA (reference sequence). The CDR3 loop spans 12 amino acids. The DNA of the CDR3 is TGCAGTGCTAGAAAGGGACACACTGAAGCTTTCTTT. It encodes CSARKGHTEAFF.

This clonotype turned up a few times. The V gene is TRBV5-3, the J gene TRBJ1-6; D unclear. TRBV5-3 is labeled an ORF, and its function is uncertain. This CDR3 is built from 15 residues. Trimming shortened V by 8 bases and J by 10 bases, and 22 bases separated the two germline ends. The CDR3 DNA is TGTGCCAGCAGGACGTTAGGATCTCAAGGATCACCCCTCCACTTT. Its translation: CASRTLGSQGSPLHF.

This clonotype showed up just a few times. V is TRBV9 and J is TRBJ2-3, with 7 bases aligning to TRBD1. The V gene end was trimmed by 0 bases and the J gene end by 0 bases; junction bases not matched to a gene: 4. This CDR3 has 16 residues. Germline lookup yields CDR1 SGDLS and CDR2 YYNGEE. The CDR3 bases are TGTGCCAGCAGCGTAGAGGGACAGAAAAGCACAGATACGCAGTATTTT. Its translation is CASSVEGQKSTDTQYF.